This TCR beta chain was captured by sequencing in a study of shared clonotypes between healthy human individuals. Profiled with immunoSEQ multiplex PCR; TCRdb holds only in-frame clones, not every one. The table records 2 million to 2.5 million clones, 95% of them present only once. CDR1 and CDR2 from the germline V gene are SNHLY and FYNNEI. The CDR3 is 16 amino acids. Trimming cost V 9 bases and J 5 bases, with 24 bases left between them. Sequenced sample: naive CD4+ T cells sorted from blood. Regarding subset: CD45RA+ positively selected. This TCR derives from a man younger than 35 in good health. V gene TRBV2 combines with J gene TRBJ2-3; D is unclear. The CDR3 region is CASVILRALKEDTQYF. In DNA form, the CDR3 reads TGTGCCAGTGTTATCCTCCGGGCCCTAAAAGAAGATACGCAGTATTTT.